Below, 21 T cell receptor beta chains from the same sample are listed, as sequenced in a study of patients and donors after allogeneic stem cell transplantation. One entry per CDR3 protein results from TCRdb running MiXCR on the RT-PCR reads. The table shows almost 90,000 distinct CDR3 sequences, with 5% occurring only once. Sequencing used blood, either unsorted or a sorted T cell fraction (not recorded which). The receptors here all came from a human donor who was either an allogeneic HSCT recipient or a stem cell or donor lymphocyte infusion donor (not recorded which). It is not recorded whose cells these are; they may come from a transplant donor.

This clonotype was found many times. CDR3 sequence (DNA): TGTGCCAGCAGCTTAGATCTCTTACAGGCCCGTCTAGCCAAAAACATTCAGTACTTC. This gives the protein CASSLDLLQARLAKNIQYF. The chain joins TRBV11-2 to TRBJ2-4; D is perhaps TRBD1 (5 bases). The length of the CDR3 is 19 residues. Germline V lookup: CDR1 SGHAT, CDR2 FQNNGV. Trimming took off 0 bases at V and 0 bases at J, with 18 bases between the two ends.

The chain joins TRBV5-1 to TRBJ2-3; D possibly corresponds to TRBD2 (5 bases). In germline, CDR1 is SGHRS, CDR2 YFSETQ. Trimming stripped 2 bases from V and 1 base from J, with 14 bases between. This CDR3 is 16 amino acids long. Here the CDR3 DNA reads TGCGCCAGCAGCTTATTAGCTAGCTCGGGCACAGATACGCAGTATTTT. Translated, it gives CASSLLASSGTDTQYF. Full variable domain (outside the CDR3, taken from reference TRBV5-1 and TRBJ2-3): KAGVTQTPRYLIKTRGQQVTLSCSPISGHRSVSWYQQTPGQGLQFLFEYFSETQRNKGNFPGRFSGRQFSNSRSEMNVSTLELGDSALYLCASSLLASSGTDTQYFGPGTRLTVL.

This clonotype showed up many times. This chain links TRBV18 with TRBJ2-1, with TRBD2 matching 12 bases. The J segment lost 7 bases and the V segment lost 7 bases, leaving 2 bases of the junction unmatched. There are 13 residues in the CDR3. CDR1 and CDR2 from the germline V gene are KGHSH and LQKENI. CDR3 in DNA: TGTGCCAGCTTGACTAGCGGGAGTAATGAGCAGTTCTTC. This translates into CASLTSGSNEQFF.

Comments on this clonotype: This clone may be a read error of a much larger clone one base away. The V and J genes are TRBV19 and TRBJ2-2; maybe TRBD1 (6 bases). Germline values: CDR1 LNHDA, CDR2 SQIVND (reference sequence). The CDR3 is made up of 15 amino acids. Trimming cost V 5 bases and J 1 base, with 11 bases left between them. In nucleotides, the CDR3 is TGTGCCAGTAGTCCTCGGACAGAGAACACCGGGGAGCTGTTTTTT. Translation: CASSPRTENTGELFF.

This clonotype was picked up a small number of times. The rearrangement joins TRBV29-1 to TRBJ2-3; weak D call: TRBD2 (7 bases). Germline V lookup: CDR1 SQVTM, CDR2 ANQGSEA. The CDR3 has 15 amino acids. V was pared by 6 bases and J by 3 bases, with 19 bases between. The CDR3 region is CSVRGWGGITDTQYF. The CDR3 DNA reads TGCAGCGTGAGGGGGTGGGGGGGGATTACAGATACGCAGTATTTT.

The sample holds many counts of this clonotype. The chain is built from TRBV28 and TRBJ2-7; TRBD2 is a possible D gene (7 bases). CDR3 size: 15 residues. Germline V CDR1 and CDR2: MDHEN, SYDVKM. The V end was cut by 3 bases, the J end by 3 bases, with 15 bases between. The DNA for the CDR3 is TGTGCCAGCAGTTTGGGGGGGCGACCGAACTACGAGCAGTACTTC. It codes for CASSLGGRPNYEQYF.

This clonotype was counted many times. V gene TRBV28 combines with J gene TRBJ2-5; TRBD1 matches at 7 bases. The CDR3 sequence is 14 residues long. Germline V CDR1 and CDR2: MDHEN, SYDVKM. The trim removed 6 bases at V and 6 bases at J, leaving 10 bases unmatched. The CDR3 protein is CASRSRDRDKTQYF. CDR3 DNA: TGTGCCAGCAGATCAAGAGACAGGGACAAGACCCAGTACTTC.

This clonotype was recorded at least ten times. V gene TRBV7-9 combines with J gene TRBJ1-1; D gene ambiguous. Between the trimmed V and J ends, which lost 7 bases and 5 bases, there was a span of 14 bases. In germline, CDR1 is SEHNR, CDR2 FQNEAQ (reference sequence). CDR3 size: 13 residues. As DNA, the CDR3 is TGTGCCAGCATCCACTCGGCCGGTACTGAAGCTTTCTTT. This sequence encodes CASIHSAGTEAFF.

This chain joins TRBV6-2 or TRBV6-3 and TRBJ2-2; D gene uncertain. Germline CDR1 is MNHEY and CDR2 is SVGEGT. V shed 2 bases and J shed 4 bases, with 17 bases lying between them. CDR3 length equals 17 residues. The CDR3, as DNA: TGTGCCAGCAGTTACGTGGCTAGTCTTCAACCCACCGGGGAGCTGTTTTTT. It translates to CASSYVASLQPTGELFF.

CDR3 loop: CASSRTGRSEQFF. The CDR3, as DNA: TGCGCCAGCAGCCGCACCGGGAGGTCCGAGCAGTTCTTC. The chain has TRBV4-1 and TRBJ2-1; 7 nucleotides align to TRBD2. Germline V CDR1 and CDR2: MGHRA, YSYEKL. The CDR3 is 13 residues long. The trim removed 4 bases at V and 10 bases at J, leaving 7 bases unmatched.

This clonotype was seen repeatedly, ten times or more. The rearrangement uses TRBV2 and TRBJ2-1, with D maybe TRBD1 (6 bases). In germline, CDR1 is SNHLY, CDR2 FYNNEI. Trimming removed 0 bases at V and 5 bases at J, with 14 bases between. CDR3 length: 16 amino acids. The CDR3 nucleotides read TGTGCCAGCAGTGAAGCGCTCGGGACACCAGACAATGAGCAGTTCTTC. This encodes CASSEALGTPDNEQFF.

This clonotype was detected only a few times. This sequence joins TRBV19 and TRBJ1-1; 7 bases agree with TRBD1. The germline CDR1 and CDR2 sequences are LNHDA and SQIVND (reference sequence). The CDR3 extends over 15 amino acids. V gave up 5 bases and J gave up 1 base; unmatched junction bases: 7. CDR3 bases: TGTGCCAGTAGTCCCCGGGACAGCAGGAACACTGAAGCTTTCTTT. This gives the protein CASSPRDSRNTEAFF.

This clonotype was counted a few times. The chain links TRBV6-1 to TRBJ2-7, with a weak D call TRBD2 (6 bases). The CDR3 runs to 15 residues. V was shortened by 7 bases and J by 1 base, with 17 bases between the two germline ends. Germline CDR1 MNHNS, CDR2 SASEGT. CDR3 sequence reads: CASNNAGSLSYEQYF. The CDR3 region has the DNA TGTGCCAGCAATAATGCGGGGAGTCTGTCCTACGAGCAGTACTTC.

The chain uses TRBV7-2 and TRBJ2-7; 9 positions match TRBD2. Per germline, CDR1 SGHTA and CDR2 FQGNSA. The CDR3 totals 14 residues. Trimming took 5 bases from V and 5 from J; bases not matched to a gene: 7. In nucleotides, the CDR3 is TGTGCCAGCAGCACTTATAGCGGGAGCAACGAGCAGTACTTC. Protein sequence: CASSTYSGSNEQYF.

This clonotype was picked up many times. CDR3: CASSFRGPDEKLFF. CDR3 nucleotide sequence: TGTGCCAGCAGTTTCAGGGGACCGGATGAAAAACTGTTTTTT. The chain recombines TRBV2 with TRBJ1-4; perhaps TRBD1 as D (6 bases). Deletions cut 5 bases from V and 6 bases from J, with 13 bases between. CDR1 and CDR2 (germline): SNHLY, FYNNEI. This CDR3 has 14 residues.

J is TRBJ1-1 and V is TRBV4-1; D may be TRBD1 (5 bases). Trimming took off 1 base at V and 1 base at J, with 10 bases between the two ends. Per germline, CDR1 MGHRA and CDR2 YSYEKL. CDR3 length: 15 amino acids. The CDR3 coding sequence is TGCGCCAGCAGCCAAGGGGGACTCACGAACACTGAAGCTTTCTTT. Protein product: CASSQGGLTNTEAFF.

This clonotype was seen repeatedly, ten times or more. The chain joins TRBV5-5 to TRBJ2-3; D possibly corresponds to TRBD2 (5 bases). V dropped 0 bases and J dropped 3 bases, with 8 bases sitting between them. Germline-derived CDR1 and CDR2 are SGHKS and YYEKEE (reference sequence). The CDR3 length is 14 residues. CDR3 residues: CASSLALATDTQYF. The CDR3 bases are TGTGCCAGCAGCTTGGCCCTAGCAACAGATACGCAGTATTTT.

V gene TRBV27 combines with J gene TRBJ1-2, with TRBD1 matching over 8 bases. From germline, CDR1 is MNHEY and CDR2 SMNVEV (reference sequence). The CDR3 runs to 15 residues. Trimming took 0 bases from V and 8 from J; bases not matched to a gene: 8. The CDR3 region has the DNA TGTGCCAGCAGTTTATCCCCTGACAGGGGACGAGGCTACACCTTC. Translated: CASSLSPDRGRGYTF.

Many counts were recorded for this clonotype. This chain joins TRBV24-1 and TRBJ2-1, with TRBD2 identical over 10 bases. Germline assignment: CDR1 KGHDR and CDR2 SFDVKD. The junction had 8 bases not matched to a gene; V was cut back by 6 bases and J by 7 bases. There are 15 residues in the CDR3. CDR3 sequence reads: CATSSSGSAANEQFF. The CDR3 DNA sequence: TGTGCCACCAGTTCTAGCGGGAGTGCCGCGAATGAGCAGTTCTTC.

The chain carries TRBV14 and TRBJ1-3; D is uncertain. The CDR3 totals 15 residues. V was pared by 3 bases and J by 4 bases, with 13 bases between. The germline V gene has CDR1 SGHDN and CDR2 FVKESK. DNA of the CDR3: TGTGCCAGCAGCCAGTCGCTTGGCTCGGGAAACACCATATATTTT. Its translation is CASSQSLGSGNTIYF.

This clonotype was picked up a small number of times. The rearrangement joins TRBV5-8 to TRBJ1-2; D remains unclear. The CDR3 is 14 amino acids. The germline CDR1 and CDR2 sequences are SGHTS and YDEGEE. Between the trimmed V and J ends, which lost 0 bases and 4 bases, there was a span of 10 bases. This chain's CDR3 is CASSLAMGSYGYTF. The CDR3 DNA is TGTGCCAGCAGCTTGGCCATGGGATCCTATGGCTACACCTTC. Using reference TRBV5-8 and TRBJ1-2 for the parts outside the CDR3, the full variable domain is EAGVTQSPTHLIKTRGQQATLRCSPISGHTSVYWYQQALGLGLQFLLWYDEGEERNRGNFPPRFSGRQFPNYSSELNVNALELEDSALYLCASSLAMGSYGYTFGSGTRLTVV.